A selection of T cell receptor beta chains follows, all from one sample in a study of blood T cells in healthy people across ages. TCRdb re-derived calls from the 5' RACE reads in MiXCR, one entry per CDR3 protein. Of some 1.5 million distinct CDR3 sequences in the sample, 28% are singletons; the top ten hold 7.7%. Sequenced: blood. Every receptor here comes from a woman aged 30 to 39 in good health. CDR3s include the opening cysteine and the closing phenylalanine or tryptophan. A D gene is named only where the DNA matches it firmly. Expanded clones are given a class, and other clones once, few, many or no size at all.

D: TRBD2
J: TRBJ2-1
V: TRBV5-1
size: -
DNA: TGCGCCAGCAGCAGTTGGCCGGGGGGTCGGGAGACCCAGTTCTTC
CDR3: CASSSWPGGRETQFF

D: -
J: TRBJ2-1
V: TRBV7-9
size: many
DNA: TGTGCCAGCAGCTTAGAGCTAGCCAATGAGCAGTTCTTC
CDR3: CASSLELANEQFF

D: -
J: TRBJ1-2
V: TRBV6-5
size: -
DNA: TGTGCCAGCAGTTACTCGAAGGCTAATCAAAGGGGAAGAGTTGGCTACACCTTC
CDR3: CASSYSKANQRGRVGYTF

D: -
J: TRBJ2-7
V: TRBV18
size: few
DNA: TGTGCCAGCGCCCCCCGAGGCGGCTCCTACGAGCAGTACTTC
CDR3: CASAPRGGSYEQYF

D: TRBD2
J: TRBJ2-1
V: TRBV20-1
size: -
DNA: TGCAGTGCTAGAGATGGGCGGGAGGCGTTCAATGAGCAGTTCTTC
CDR3: CSARDGREAFNEQFF

D: -
J: TRBJ2-1
V: TRBV6-5
size: -
DNA: TGTGCCAGCAGTTATGCGGCTCTAGCATCGGGCGATGAGCAGTTCTTC
CDR3: CASSYAALASGDEQFF

D: -
J: TRBJ1-2
V: TRBV11-2
size: -
DNA: TGTGCCAGCAGCCCCTCTCGTACGGGAAAGGATGGCTACACCTTC
CDR3: CASSPSRTGKDGYTF

D: TRBD1
J: TRBJ1-5
V: TRBV19
size: -
DNA: TGTGCCAGCACCTCGGACAGGGGAACTAATCAGCCCCAGCATTTT
CDR3: CASTSDRGTNQPQHF

D: TRBD1
J: TRBJ1-2
V: TRBV20-1
size: few
DNA: TGCAGTGCTAGAGATCGATTGTTGGCAGGGGGGACTTATGGCTACACCTTC
CDR3: CSARDRLLAGGTYGYTF

D: TRBD2
J: TRBJ2-1
V: TRBV20-1
size: many
DNA: TGCAGTGCCCAACACGGACTAGCGCTATACAATGAGCAGTTCTTC
CDR3: CSAQHGLALYNEQFF

D: -
J: TRBJ2-2
V: TRBV10-2
size: -
DNA: TGCGCCAGCAAAGGTCCATGGCAGGGCGCCGGGGAGCTGTTTTTT
CDR3: CASKGPWQGAGELFF

D: -
J: TRBJ1-2
V: TRBV20-1
size: few
DNA: TGCAGTGCTATCAGGGGAGATAGCTATGGCTACACCTTC
CDR3: CSAIRGDSYGYTF

D: TRBD1
J: TRBJ2-7
V: TRBV6-6
size: -
DNA: TGTGCCAGCAGTTACCTCAATACAGGGGGCCGCGAGCAGTACTTC
CDR3: CASSYLNTGGREQYF

D: TRBD2
J: TRBJ2-4
V: TRBV12-3/TRBV12-4
size: few
DNA: TGTGCCAGCACCCAAGGGACTAGCGGGGGTCTAGCCAAAAACATTCAGTACTTC
CDR3: CASTQGTSGGLAKNIQYF

D: TRBD2
J: TRBJ2-1
V: TRBV7-8
size: -
DNA: TGTGCCAGCAGCCGACAGACGAGACTAGCGGGCAACGATCAGTTCTTC
CDR3: CASSRQTRLAGNDQFF

D: -
J: TRBJ2-5
V: TRBV29-1
size: -
DNA: TGCAGCGTTGTCCCTGAGGAGACCCAGTACTTC
CDR3: CSVVPEETQYF

D: -
J: TRBJ2-7
V: TRBV5-1
size: -
DNA: TGCGCCAGCAGCAGGACCCCGAACCTCTACGAGCAGTACTTC
CDR3: CASSRTPNLYEQYF

D: -
J: TRBJ2-4
V: TRBV28
size: few
DNA: TGTGCCAGCAGTTTCTACGGGCGCGCCAAAAACATTCAGTACTTC
CDR3: CASSFYGRAKNIQYF

D: -
J: TRBJ2-3
V: TRBV27
size: -
DNA: TGTGCCAGCAGTTCACGTTCCCAAGGGGATACGCAGTATTTT
CDR3: CASSSRSQGDTQYF

D: TRBD2
J: TRBJ2-7
V: TRBV5-1
size: once
DNA: TGCGCCAGCAAGCTAGCGGCGGGGTCCTACGAGCAGTACTTC
CDR3: CASKLAAGSYEQYF

D: -
J: TRBJ2-5
V: TRBV20-1
size: -
DNA: TGCAGTGCTAGAGGGGTGGCAGGGCGGCAAGGGACCCAGTACTTC
CDR3: CSARGVAGRQGTQYF

D: TRBD1
J: TRBJ1-1
V: TRBV5-1
size: -
DNA: TGCGCCAGCAGCAGGGGCGACAGGGGAAAGGGAGGAGCTTTCTTT
CDR3: CASSRGDRGKGGAFF

D: TRBD2
J: TRBJ2-6
V: TRBV5-6
size: few
DNA: TGTGCCAGCAGCCCTAAGCGGGGGCTAGGGGCCAACGTCCTGACTTTC
CDR3: CASSPKRGLGANVLTF

D: -
J: TRBJ1-1
V: TRBV30
size: -
DNA: TGTGCCTGGAGTGGGGCAGTGAAGAACACTGAAGCTTTCTTT
CDR3: CAWSGAVKNTEAFF

D: -
J: TRBJ2-3
V: TRBV29-1
size: -
DNA: TGCAGCGTTGCCTGGTTTGAGGGGAGGGATACGCAGTATTTT
CDR3: CSVAWFEGRDTQYF

D: TRBD2
J: TRBJ2-5
V: TRBV10-2
size: -
DNA: TGCGCCAGCAGTGTTGGGAGCGGGGTAGAGACCCAGTACTTC
CDR3: CASSVGSGVETQYF

D: TRBD1
J: TRBJ1-6
V: TRBV6-6
size: few
DNA: TGTGCCAGCAGTTACTCGACAGGGAGCTCCTATAATTCACCCCTCCACTTT
CDR3: CASSYSTGSSYNSPLHF

D: TRBD1
J: TRBJ2-5
V: TRBV12-3/TRBV12-4
size: -
DNA: TGTGCCAGCGGCCAGGGACAGCTCCAAGAGACCCAGTACTTC
CDR3: CASGQGQLQETQYF

D: TRBD1
J: TRBJ1-1
V: TRBV10-3
size: -
DNA: TGTGCCATCAGTGACAGGGGGCGGGAGAACACTGAAGCTTTCTTT
CDR3: CAISDRGRENTEAFF

D: TRBD2
J: TRBJ2-2
V: TRBV12-3/TRBV12-4
size: -
DNA: TGTGCCAGCAGCCCTGGGGTTAGCGGGAGAAGCGGGGAGCTGTTTTTT
CDR3: CASSPGVSGRSGELFF

D: -
J: TRBJ1-6
V: TRBV20-1
size: many
DNA: TGCAGTGCTAGGAGCTCGGCAGGGGACTCACCCCTCCACTTT
CDR3: CSARSSAGDSPLHF

D: TRBD1
J: TRBJ1-2
V: TRBV6-5
size: many
DNA: TGTGCCAGCACCCGTAGTTTACGAGGGGGCAACTATGGCTACACCTTC
CDR3: CASTRSLRGGNYGYTF

D: TRBD2
J: TRBJ2-5
V: TRBV7-8
size: -
DNA: TGTGCCAGCGTGAGTTTAGCGGGAGTGAGGGAGACCCAGTACTTC
CDR3: CASVSLAGVRETQYF

D: -
J: TRBJ2-7
V: TRBV18
size: once
DNA: TGTGCCAGCTCACCTCAGGGATGGGAGCAGTACTTC
CDR3: CASSPQGWEQYF

D: -
J: TRBJ2-1
V: TRBV2
size: few
DNA: TGTGCCAGCAGTGAAGGCTGGTCGGGGAATGAGCAGTTCTTC
CDR3: CASSEGWSGNEQFF

D: -
J: TRBJ1-5
V: TRBV5-1
size: -
DNA: TGCGCCAGCAGCTTGGACCCGGGACCGCGATGGCCCCAGCATTTT
CDR3: CASSLDPGPRWPQHF

D: -
J: TRBJ2-3
V: TRBV2
size: -
DNA: TGTGCCAGCAGAACAGGCACTCGCACAGATACGCAGTATTTT
CDR3: CASRTGTRTDTQYF

D: TRBD1
J: TRBJ1-2
V: TRBV2
size: -
DNA: TGTGCCAGCAGTGAAGCAGGGGGCCGGGGCTACACCTTC
CDR3: CASSEAGGRGYTF

D: -
J: TRBJ2-1
V: TRBV29-1
size: few
DNA: TGCAGCGCCCGACAGAAACTAGCCAAAAACATTCAGTTCTTC
CDR3: CSARQKLAKNIQFF

D: TRBD2
J: TRBJ2-2
V: TRBV12-3/TRBV12-4
size: -
DNA: TGTGCCAGCAGTTTTGCGGGGACTAACAGGGAGCTGTTTTTT
CDR3: CASSFAGTNRELFF

D: -
J: TRBJ2-7
V: TRBV6-6
size: many
DNA: TGTGCCAGCAGTTACTCTGCAGGGACTTCCTACGAGCAGTACTTC
CDR3: CASSYSAGTSYEQYF

D: -
J: TRBJ1-1
V: TRBV20-1
size: -
DNA: TGCAGTGCTAGATTAGGAGAGGGATCGAACACTGAAGCTTTCTTT
CDR3: CSARLGEGSNTEAFF

D: -
J: TRBJ1-4
V: TRBV5-1
size: many
DNA: TGCGCCAGCAGCTTCGACTCCGCAGAAAAACTGTTTTTT
CDR3: CASSFDSAEKLFF

D: -
J: TRBJ2-3
V: TRBV6-5
size: -
DNA: TGTGCCAGCGAGGAGTCTAGCACAGATACGCAGTATTTT
CDR3: CASEESSTDTQYF

D: -
J: TRBJ2-1
V: TRBV12-3/TRBV12-4
size: -
DNA: TGTGCCAGCTCAGCTATAGGAGGCAATGAGCAGTTCTTC
CDR3: CASSAIGGNEQFF

D: -
J: TRBJ1-5
V: TRBV5-1
size: few
DNA: TGCTCCAGCAGAGCTGGCGGGGACCTCAGGCAGCCCCAGCATTTT
CDR3: CSSRAGGDLRQPQHF

D: -
J: TRBJ1-2
V: TRBV12-3/TRBV12-4
size: many
DNA: TGTGCCAGCAGTTCCCCCAGGGGCGAGGTCTATGGCTACACCTTC
CDR3: CASSSPRGEVYGYTF

D: -
J: TRBJ1-1
V: TRBV3-1
size: -
DNA: TGTGCCAGCAGCCAAGATTTGGTAGGGGTGGAGGAAGCTTTCTTT
CDR3: CASSQDLVGVEEAFF

D: -
J: TRBJ2-3
V: TRBV20-1
size: -
DNA: TGCAGTGCCAGCGCCCGGTCAGATACGCAGTATTTT
CDR3: CSASARSDTQYF

D: -
J: TRBJ2-7
V: TRBV20-1
size: -
DNA: TGCAGTGCTACGGGCAGGGGAAGCTACGAGCAGTACTTC
CDR3: CSATGRGSYEQYF

D: -
J: TRBJ2-1
V: TRBV5-1
size: -
DNA: TGCGCCAGCAGCAAGACAGTGGACCATGAGCAGTTCTTC
CDR3: CASSKTVDHEQFF

D: -
J: TRBJ1-6
V: TRBV14
size: few
DNA: TGTGCCAGCAGGGGGATCGCTAATTCACCCCTCCACTTT
CDR3: CASRGIANSPLHF

D: -
J: TRBJ2-5
V: TRBV20-1
size: many
DNA: TGCAGTGCTGAGAGCCGGGACACTCAAGAGACCCAGTACTTC
CDR3: CSAESRDTQETQYF

D: TRBD1
J: TRBJ2-7
V: TRBV28
size: -
DNA: TGTGCCAGCGGGTTACTGCCGGGACAGGGTACCTACGAGCAGTACTTC
CDR3: CASGLLPGQGTYEQYF

D: -
J: TRBJ2-7
V: TRBV5-6
size: -
DNA: TGTGCCAGCGGTGAGCGGGTCCTTTACGAGCAGTACTTC
CDR3: CASGERVLYEQYF

D: -
J: TRBJ2-7
V: TRBV7-9
size: -
DNA: TGTGCCAGCAGCTTAGCTCTGGGCGAGTCCAGCTACGAGCAGTACTTC
CDR3: CASSLALGESSYEQYF

D: TRBD1
J: TRBJ1-5
V: TRBV12-3/TRBV12-4
size: few
DNA: TGTGCCAGCAGGGTCACAGGGGATCAGCCCCAGCATTTT
CDR3: CASRVTGDQPQHF